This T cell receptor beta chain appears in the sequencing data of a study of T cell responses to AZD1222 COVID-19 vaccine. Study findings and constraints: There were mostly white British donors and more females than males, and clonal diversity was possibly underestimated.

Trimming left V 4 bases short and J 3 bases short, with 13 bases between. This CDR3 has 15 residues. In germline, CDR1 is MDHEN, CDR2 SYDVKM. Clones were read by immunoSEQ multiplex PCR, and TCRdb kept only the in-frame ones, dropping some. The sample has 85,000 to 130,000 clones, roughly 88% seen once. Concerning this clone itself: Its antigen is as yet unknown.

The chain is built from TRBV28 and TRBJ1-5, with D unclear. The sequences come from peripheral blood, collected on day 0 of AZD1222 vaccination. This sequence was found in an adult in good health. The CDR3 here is CASSSQDGVNQPQHF. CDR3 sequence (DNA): TGTGCCAGCAGTTCCCAGGACGGAGTCAATCAGCCCCAGCATTTT.